This T cell receptor beta chain was identified in a study of blood T cells in healthy people across ages. This CDR3 is 16 amino acids long. The germline gives CDR1 LGHDT, CDR2 YNNKEL (reference sequence). The V gene end was trimmed by 0 bases and the J gene end by 2 bases; junction bases not matched to a gene: 4. The table lists this clonotype with many counts. Together with a sample-barcoded 5' primer, a J-beta primer mix was included in a second PCR lasting roughly 6 to 12 cycles. TCRdb reanalysed the 5' RACE reads using MiXCR and keeps one entry per CDR3 protein. The sample has about a million distinct CDR3 sequences; 30% to 40% are singletons.

The origin of this receptor is a young man in good health. The V gene is TRBV3-1, the J gene TRBJ2-5; TRBD2 matches 9 bases. The sequenced sample consisted of blood. DNA for the CDR3: TGTGCCAGCAGCCAAGAAGGGCTAGCGGGGCAAGAGACCCAGTACTTC. Protein: CASSQEGLAGQETQYF.